The rows below give T cell receptor beta chains drawn from one sample of a study of cytomegalovirus exposure and HLA in healthy donors. The table came from immunoSEQ multiplex PCR; TCRdb's copy has only in-frame clones and leaves some out. The table lists about 140,000 clones, almost 90% of them singletons, with around 8% in the top ten. Sequenced: PBMCs. The source of these receptors is a woman between 18 and 30 years old in good health and CMV-seropositive. Each CDR3 is given without its conserved first and last residue.

v_call	j_call	cdr3_aa
TRBV5-1	TRBJ2-2	ATAAGSNTGELF
TRBV5-1	TRBJ2-3	ASSLGQTLTDTQY
TRBV10-3	TRBJ2-5	AISGNSGTRGETQY
TRBV7-6	TRBJ2-1	ASSLVRGSGNEQF
TRBV7-9	TRBJ1-3	ASSPRLKDSSGNTIY
TRBV7-8	TRBJ2-7	ASTLSGRVKNEQY
TRBV5-8	TRBJ1-1	ASSLGSLTEAF
TRBV7-2	TRBJ1-5	ASSLVLGSQPQH
TRBV7-9	TRBJ2-7	ASSLARGYEQY
TRBV30	TRBJ2-7	AWRGTSVVNEQY
TRBV5-4	TRBJ2-3	ASSSFTDTQY
TRBV7-3	TRBJ2-2	ASSSRLAGGRVSEQNTGELF
TRBV18	TRBJ2-3	ASSPKGLAGVTDTQY
TRBV19	TRBJ1-4	ASSIGGQGRYGEKLF
TRBV7-8	TRBJ1-3	ASSWMTSGNTIY
TRBV19	TRBJ2-1	ASSPGTGVLNEQF
TRBV6-5	TRBJ2-3	ASSYSVSRSTDTQY
TRBV7-8	TRBJ2-7	ASSFGLQSSYEQY
TRBV9	TRBJ1-6	ASSGGTGENSPLH
TRBV9	TRBJ1-6	ASSVGTGRNSPLH
TRBV4-2	TRBJ2-2	ASSQVGSAGELF
TRBV5-1	TRBJ1-1	ASSLSGGTEAF
TRBV5-1	TRBJ1-1	ASSLQGGGTEAF
TRBV5-4	TRBJ2-5	ASSFRTRVETQY
TRBV6-5	TRBJ1-4	ASSYSREKLF
TRBV27	TRBJ1-6	ASSLGQGNSPLH
TRBV28	TRBJ1-2	ASSDRGSNYGYT
TRBV9	TRBJ2-5	ASSVSAQETQY
TRBV5-1	TRBJ1-6	ASSFAGTPNNSPLH
TRBV6-5	TRBJ1-2	ASSYTSPQAARGYT
TRBV10-3	TRBJ1-1	ARKVEVNTEAF
TRBV11-2	TRBJ2-7	ASSTRANEQY
TRBV5-1	TRBJ2-3	ASSLAWSGTSTDTQY
TRBV5-4	TRBJ1-5	ASSLGPGISNQPQH
TRBV2	TRBJ2-7	ASKFLAYEQY